This T cell receptor beta chain was sequenced during a study of CD8 T cells in Susac syndrome. Study observations and caveats: When the CD4+ T cell repertoires of patients with Susac syndrome were examined, they did not show any clonal expansion.

Patients with Susac syndrome showed fulfilment of recently defined diagnostic criteria for definite or probable disease. Negative isolation yielded CD8+ and CD4+ T cells; FACS enriched TEMRA cells. The authors reverse transcribed roughly 0.5 to 1 ug RNA with random hexamers. immunoSEQ multiplex PCR amplified TCR beta CDR3 across 54 Vbeta, 13 Jbeta. MiXCR was run by TCRdb on the immunoSEQ multiplex PCR reads, yielding one entry per CDR3 protein. The sample records about 240,000 distinct CDR3 sequences, 90% to 96% being singletons. In the case of this clonotype: The antigen is unknown.

Sequenced: CD4+ T cells from PBMCs. This TCR came from a human donor with Susac syndrome.

The CDR3 sequence is CASSPPASSYEQYF. Here the CDR3 DNA reads TGTGCCAGCTCACCACCGGCGAGCTCCTACGAGCAGTACTTC. The gene calls are TRBV18 and TRBJ2-7; D gene uncertain. Looked up from germline, CDR1 is KGHSH and CDR2 is LQKENI. This CDR3 comprises 14 residues. The V end was cut by 0 bases, the J end by 0 bases, with 6 bases between.